This T cell receptor beta chain was documented in a study of blood T cell repertoires in COVID-19 (TCRdb year 2020). With respect to the entire study: Samples from collaborators originated in the United States, Italy and Spain and spanned both the acute and convalescent phases of COVID-19. The repertoires were made available in a free public database intended to serve as a resource for research on the immune response to SARS-CoV-2. Nearly every sample came with metadata listing a de-identified subject ID, COVID-19 status, age in years and sex. Samples were obtained from the ongoing ImmuneRACE study (first 160 participants) and from roughly 1,300 subjects provided by 6 global collaborators. Subjects who had been exposed to COVID-19, were actively infected with it, or had recovered from it provided the deeply sampled blood TCRbeta repertoires that made up the dataset. HLA class I and class II types, where available, came from metadata supplied by the sample provider rather than from assay-based typing. The prospective study material was composed of cDNA or gDNA derived from T cells, B-cell-depleted T cells, or PBMCs. Study-wide findings and limitations: How much clinical and demographic metadata was included differed by source and by participant, and the metadata was provided uncurated.

Points on this clone: Its binding antigen is unknown. Base qualities are not at hand, and no much larger clone is one base apart.

The collaborating institutions used their own protocols to collect whole blood in K2EDTA tubes. Collaborator samples were shipped for TCRbeta analysis as frozen whole blood, isolated PBMCs, or DNA extracted from either sample type. The immunoSEQ Assay, a bias-controlled multiplex PCR, was used to amplify TCRbeta CDR3 regions from genomic DNA. Per the source publication's procedure: Within the assay, amplification of reference gene primers was used to estimate how many nucleated cells each sample contained. To quantify the absolute abundance of each unique TCRbeta CDR3 rearrangement, sequence reads were collapsed and filtered. For each sample, productive Simpson clonality was calculated as the square root of Simpson's diversity index over productive rearrangements. TCRdb limited this immuneACCESS table to in-frame rearrangements with V and J called. A share of clones is missing; checked studies link under half to unresolved V genes, and the rest is unexplained. The DNA was the basis for D and trimming; V, J and clone size are from that table. This sample comprises about 67,000 clones, 87% of them detected only once. The ten top clones hold under 6.5% of the sample.

From its cysteine to its phenylalanine, the CDR3 spans 16 amino acids. The entry retains the CDR3 DNA only, 48 bases that are in frame from base 1. Trimmed from V: 0 bases; trimmed from J: 4 bases; junction bases lacking a gene match: 6. As encoded in the germline V gene (reference sequence), CDR1 is LNHNV while CDR2 is YYDKDF. This chain is built from TRBV15 and TRBJ1-3; 7 bases in the middle match TRBD1. The clonotype originates from a man aged 50 to 59 with active COVID-19. The source material was peripheral blood. Here is the DNA: TGTGCCACCAGCAGAGATTTGCGGACAGGAGGAAACACCATATATTTT. Its translation reads: CATSRDLRTGGNTIYF.